What follows are 30 T cell receptor beta chains derived from one specimen sequenced in a study of shared T cell receptors in the human thymus. This table comes from immunoSEQ multiplex PCR, and its TCRdb copy is limited to in-frame clones, with some not included. The sample lists 700,000 or so clones; over 75% were seen once. These data were also reused for a study on human thymus T cells.

Sequencing used thymocytes. These receptors were obtained from a girl under three years old with a congenital heart defect.

The chain joins TRBV14 to TRBJ1-2; possibly TRBD1 for D (5 bases). The CDR3 is 14 residues long. Germline V gene data show CDR1 as SGHDN and CDR2 as FVKESK. Between the trimmed V and J ends, which lost 1 base and 8 bases, there was a span of 14 bases. CDR3 nucleotide sequence: TGTGCCAGCAGCCAAGGGATCAGGGAAAGGGGCTACACCTTC. Its protein product is CASSQGIRERGYTF.

This rearrangement joins TRBV28 to TRBJ1-4; D gene uncertain. Germline CDR1 and CDR2: MDHEN and SYDVKM. V was shortened by 4 bases and J by 4 bases, with 19 bases between the two germline ends. The CDR3 runs to 17 residues. The CDR3 nucleotides are TGTGCCAGCAGTTCCTTGGAGGAGGACCAGTTTAATGAAAAACTGTTTTTT. This gives the protein CASSSLEEDQFNEKLFF.

The chain carries TRBV6-5 and TRBJ2-3, with 7 bases identical to TRBD2. V was pared by 4 bases and J by 2 bases, with 9 bases of the junction left unmatched. Germline V gene lookup returns CDR1 MNHEY and CDR2 SVGAGI. This CDR3 has 16 residues. The CDR3 coding sequence is TGTGCCAGCAGTTCCCCCTCAGCGGGGATCACAGATACGCAGTATTTT. Residues: CASSSPSAGITDTQYF.

The V and J genes are TRBV5-3 and TRBJ2-1; 10 bases align to TRBD2. TRBV5-3 is an open reading frame, and its role is uncertain. V lost 0 bases to trimming and J lost 3 bases; unmatched junction nucleotides: 0. The CDR3 runs to 15 residues. CDR3 residues: CARSLGTSGYNEQFF. Here the CDR3 DNA reads TGTGCCAGAAGCTTGGGGACTAGCGGCTACAATGAGCAGTTCTTC.

The V call is TRBV4-3, the J call TRBJ1-2; D unresolved. CDR1 LGHNA and CDR2 YSLEER come from the germline V gene. The CDR3 totals 17 residues. Trimming stripped 0 bases from V and 0 bases from J, with 14 bases between. The CDR3 loop is CASSQDGGTYSNYGYTF. The CDR3 DNA follows: TGCGCCAGCAGCCAAGATGGAGGCACCTACTCTAACTATGGCTACACCTTC.

The chain employs TRBV19 and TRBJ1-1, with D uncertain. The CDR3 extends over 15 amino acids. Germline CDR1 reads LNHDA; CDR2 reads SQIVND (reference sequence). V gave up 0 bases and J gave up 1 base, with 9 bases separating them. The CDR3 DNA is TGTGCCAGTAGTATAGACAGACACCCGAACACTGAAGCTTTCTTT. Protein: CASSIDRHPNTEAFF.

The rearrangement uses TRBV2 and TRBJ1-1; TRBD1 matches 9 bases. The V and J ends lost 5 bases and 3 bases, in that order; junction bases with no gene match: 4. The germline gives CDR1 SNHLY, CDR2 FYNNEI. The length of the CDR3 is 14 residues. The CDR3 DNA sequence: TGTGCCAGCAGTCCTAACAGGGGGCACACTGAAGCTTTCTTT. Translation: CASSPNRGHTEAFF.

This chain links TRBV7-2 with TRBJ2-7, with a tentative D call TRBD1 (6 bases). The CDR3 covers 16 residues. The V gene's germline CDR1 is SGHTA and CDR2 FQGNSA. The ends were cut back, 5 bases at V and 4 bases at J, with 21 bases in the middle. CDR3 region: CASSINSGTRIYEQYF. The DNA for the CDR3 is TGTGCCAGCAGCATTAACTCCGGGACACGGATATACGAGCAGTACTTC.

The V and J genes are TRBV6-1 and TRBJ2-3, with 8 bases lining up with TRBD1. V trimming: 3 bases; J trimming: 5 bases; junction bases outside the gene matches: 4. From germline, CDR1 is MNHNS and CDR2 SASEGT. The CDR3 consists of 14 residues. The DNA for the CDR3 is TGTGCCAGCAGTGACAGGGGGCATGGAGATACGCAGTATTTT. Translating gives CASSDRGHGDTQYF.

V usage is TRBV28 and J usage is TRBJ2-7; tentatively, D is TRBD1 (5 bases). The germline V gene encodes CDR1 MDHEN and CDR2 SYDVKM. This CDR3 is 13 amino acids long. The V end was cut by 5 bases, the J end by 2 bases, with 10 bases between. The DNA for the CDR3 is TGTGCCAGCAGTCTGGACACTCCCTACGAGCAGTACTTC. Amino acid sequence: CASSLDTPYEQYF.

V usage is TRBV10-3 and J usage is TRBJ1-2; 12 bases fit TRBD1. CDR1 ENHRY and CDR2 SYGVKD come from the germline V gene. CDR3 length: 17 amino acids. Germline trimming cut 10 bases from V and 4 bases from J; bases unmatched to any gene: 16. The chain's CDR3 is CASYPGTGGRWGYGYTF. In DNA form, the CDR3 reads TGTGCCAGCTACCCCGGGACAGGGGGCCGGTGGGGCTATGGCTACACCTTC.

The chain combines TRBV28 with TRBJ2-7; possibly TRBD1 for D (6 bases). Germline V gene data show CDR1 as MDHEN and CDR2 as SYDVKM. The CDR3 runs 19 residues. Trimming took off 5 bases at V and 0 bases at J, with 26 bases between the two ends. The CDR3 reads CASSRWKGHPPTSSYEQYF. In DNA form, the CDR3 reads TGTGCCAGCAGTCGGTGGAAGGGACACCCTCCCACGAGCTCCTACGAGCAGTACTTC.

This chain connects TRBV12-5 to TRBJ1-2; 9 bases match TRBD1. Germline CDR1 is LGHNT and CDR2 is FRNRAP. The V segment lost 7 bases and the J segment 4 bases; nucleotides outside the gene matches: 7. The length of the CDR3 is 14 residues. The DNA of the CDR3 is TGTGCTAGTGTTACACAGGGGGCAGGCTATGGCTACACCTTC. Protein: CASVTQGAGYGYTF.

J is TRBJ1-6 and V is TRBV12-2; the table's TRBD1 call for D was not verified on the DNA. TRBV12-2 is annotated as a pseudogene. This CDR3 spans 20 amino acids. The CDR3 loop is CASPAPSTVLGSSYNSPLHF. CDR3 in DNA: TGTGCAAGTCCCGCCCCATCCACAGTTTTAGGAAGCTCCTATAATTCACCCCTCCACTTT.

The chain links TRBV9 to TRBJ1-2, with TRBD1 identical over 7 bases. Looked up from germline, CDR1 is SGDLS and CDR2 is YYNGEE. The CDR3 has 15 amino acids. CDR3 region: CREVQGTASNYGYTF. The CDR3 DNA reads TGTAGGGAAGTGCAGGGGACAGCATCTAACTATGGCTACACCTTC.

The CDR3 protein is CASSQEGALSYEQYF. CDR3 nucleotides: TGCGCCAGCAGCCAAGAGGGGGCCCTCTCCTACGAGCAGTACTTC. J is TRBJ2-7 and V is TRBV4-1, with D perhaps TRBD1 (6 bases). Between the trimmed V and J ends, which lost 0 bases and 0 bases, there was a span of 9 bases. Germline CDR1 and CDR2: MGHRA and YSYEKL. CDR3 size: 15 residues.

V gene TRBV4-1 combines with J gene TRBJ2-1; D possibly corresponds to TRBD1 (6 bases). The CDR3 length is 14 residues. V dropped 0 bases and J dropped 10 bases, with 13 bases sitting between them. Germline lookup yields CDR1 MGHRA and CDR2 YSYEKL. The chain's CDR3 is CASSQDQLGGEQFF. The DNA for the CDR3 is TGCGCCAGCAGCCAAGATCAACTTGGGGGCGAGCAGTTCTTC.

In this sample, this clone turned up a few times. The chain uses TRBV5-1 and TRBJ2-7; 15 bases map to TRBD2. The CDR3 spans 17 residues. Germline CDR1 and CDR2: SGHRS and YFSETQ. J gave up 4 bases and V 4 bases, and 9 bases lay outside the gene matches. DNA of the CDR3: TGCGCCAGCAGCCCCGGACTAGCGGGGGGGCTCAGGTACGAGCAGTACTTC. Protein product: CASSPGLAGGLRYEQYF.

This rearrangement joins TRBV14 to TRBJ2-5, with 7 bases aligning to TRBD1. CDR1 and CDR2 (germline): SGHDN, FVKESK. V shed 0 bases and J 4 bases; nucleotides not matched to a gene: 11. This CDR3 has 17 residues. The CDR3 region is CASSQDDGTEFPETQYF. The CDR3 bases are TGTGCCAGCAGCCAAGACGACGGGACAGAGTTTCCAGAGACCCAGTACTTC.

This clone was counted once. Additional DNA sequences in this sample encode the identical CDR3. The chain uses TRBV7-8 and TRBJ1-6, with 10 bases lining up with TRBD1. Germline CDR1 and CDR2: SGHVS and FQNEAQ. Trimming removed 1 base from V and 7 bases from J; junction bases left unmatched: 13. CDR3 size: 19 residues. CDR3 amino acids: CASSLESLRTGGKNSPLHF. CDR3 DNA: TGTGCCAGCAGCTTAGAGAGCCTCAGGACAGGGGGTAAAAATTCACCCCTCCACTTT.

This chain uses TRBV4-1 with TRBJ2-5; TRBD2 aligns across 11 bases. Germline CDR1 MGHRA, CDR2 YSYEKL. After removal of 3 bases from V and 1 base from J, the junction contained 4 bases not matched to a gene. The CDR3 has 16 residues. In DNA, the CDR3 is TGCGCCAGCAGCCACCTTCTAGCGGGGGGCCAAGAGACCCAGTACTTC. Amino acids: CASSHLLAGGQETQYF.

The V and J genes are TRBV5-6 and TRBJ2-5; 9 nucleotides line up with TRBD2. The V segment lost 4 bases and the J segment 2 bases; nucleotides outside the gene matches: 9. This CDR3 is built from 16 residues. Germline assignment: CDR1 SGHDT and CDR2 YYEEEE. The CDR3 sequence: CASSPGPRGGQETQYF. The CDR3 DNA reads as TGTGCCAGCAGCCCCGGGCCGCGGGGGGGGCAAGAGACCCAGTACTTC.

The chain carries TRBV6-4 and TRBJ2-6; D is uncertain. This CDR3 region has 18 residues. Germline-derived CDR1 and CDR2 are MRHNA and SNTAGT. Trimming removed 2 bases at V and 0 bases at J, with 14 bases between. The CDR3 region is CASSDPGPESSGANVLTF. CDR3 DNA: TGTGCCAGCAGTGACCCGGGTCCCGAAAGCTCTGGGGCCAACGTCCTGACTTTC.

The rearrangement joins TRBV6-4 to TRBJ2-1, with D perhaps matching TRBD1 (5 bases). V shed 2 bases and J shed 3 bases, with 14 bases lying between them. The CDR3 consists of 16 residues. Germline V gene lookup returns CDR1 MRHNA and CDR2 SNTAGT. The CDR3 coding sequence is TGTGCCAGCAGTGACGTTCCAGGGCGAGACTACAATGAGCAGTTCTTC. This encodes CASSDVPGRDYNEQFF.

This chain joins TRBV4-1 and TRBJ2-5; tentatively, D is TRBD2 (6 bases). Trimming shortened V by 0 bases and J by 8 bases, and 16 bases separated the two germline ends. Germline values: CDR1 MGHRA, CDR2 YSYEKL. This CDR3 is built from 15 residues. The CDR3 bases are TGCGCCAGCAGCCAAGATCTAGGGACTTCTGGAACCCAGTACTTC. Its protein product is CASSQDLGTSGTQYF.

The chain couples TRBV5-4 to TRBJ1-4; 9 bases fit TRBD1. The V gene's germline CDR1 is SGHNT and CDR2 YYREEE (reference sequence). The junction had 10 bases not matched to a gene; V was cut back by 0 bases and J by 7 bases. The CDR3 runs 17 residues. The CDR3: CASSLGGTGRFAEKLFF. In nucleotides, the CDR3 is TGTGCCAGCAGCTTGGGAGGGACAGGGAGGTTCGCTGAAAAACTGTTTTTT.

A single count supports this clone. This chain links TRBV5-1 with TRBJ2-3; D possibly corresponds to TRBD1 (6 bases). Per germline, CDR1 SGHRS and CDR2 YFSETQ. V was trimmed by 4 bases and J by 1 base, leaving 19 bases between them. There are 17 residues in the CDR3. The CDR3 reads CASSGESGEGGTDTQYF. In DNA form, the CDR3 reads TGCGCCAGCAGCGGCGAGTCAGGGGAAGGAGGCACAGATACGCAGTATTTT.

This clone was counted between two and nine times. CDR3 residues: CASSLARISGVVYEQYF. As DNA, the CDR3 is TGTGCCAGCAGCTTAGCCCGAATTAGCGGGGTGGTCTACGAGCAGTACTTC. V and J are TRBV7-8 and TRBJ2-7, with 8 nucleotides matching TRBD2. Germline CDR1 reads SGHVS; CDR2 reads FQNEAQ. The CDR3 spans 17 residues. V trimming: 0 bases; J trimming: 3 bases; junction bases outside the gene matches: 10.

This clone was counted between two and nine times. This chain connects TRBV19 to TRBJ1-6, with D perhaps matching TRBD1 (6 bases). Between the trimmed V and J ends, which lost 4 bases and 6 bases, there was a span of 16 bases. Germline-derived CDR1 and CDR2 are LNHDA and SQIVND (reference sequence). This CDR3 is 16 amino acids long. CDR3 nucleotide sequence: TGTGCCAGTAGTAGACAGGTTCGGTCTGTTAATTCACCCCTCCACTTT. Protein product: CASSRQVRSVNSPLHF. Full variable domain (outside the CDR3, taken from reference TRBV19 and TRBJ1-6): DGGITQSPKYLFRKEGQNVTLSCEQNLNHDAMYWYRQDPGQGLRLIYYSQIVNDFQKGDIAEGYSVSREKKESFPLTVTSAQKNPTAFYLCASSRQVRSVNSPLHFGNGTRLTVT.

The chain carries TRBV6-1 and TRBJ2-7, with D possibly matching TRBD1 (6 bases). The CDR3 has 13 residues. Looked up from germline, CDR1 is MNHNS and CDR2 is SASEGT. Trimming removed 3 bases at V and 6 bases at J, with 12 bases between. CDR3 bases: TGTGCCAGCAGTGATGACAGGCCCTGCGAGCAGTACTTC. This translates into CASSDDRPCEQYF.